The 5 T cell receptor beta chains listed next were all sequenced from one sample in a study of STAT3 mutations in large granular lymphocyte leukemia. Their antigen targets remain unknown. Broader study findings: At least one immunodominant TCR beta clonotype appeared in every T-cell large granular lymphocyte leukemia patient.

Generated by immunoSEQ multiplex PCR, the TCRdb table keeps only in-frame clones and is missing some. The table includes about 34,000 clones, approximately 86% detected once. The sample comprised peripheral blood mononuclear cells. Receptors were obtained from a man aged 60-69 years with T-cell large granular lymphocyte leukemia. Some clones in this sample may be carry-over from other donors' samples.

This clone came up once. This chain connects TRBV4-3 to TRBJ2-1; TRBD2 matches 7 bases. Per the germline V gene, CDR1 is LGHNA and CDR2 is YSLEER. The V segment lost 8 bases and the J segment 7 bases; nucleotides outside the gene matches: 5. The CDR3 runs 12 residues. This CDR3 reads CASGGRTNEQFF. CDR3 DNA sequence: TGCGCCAGCGGCGGGAGAACGAATGAGCAGTTCTTC.

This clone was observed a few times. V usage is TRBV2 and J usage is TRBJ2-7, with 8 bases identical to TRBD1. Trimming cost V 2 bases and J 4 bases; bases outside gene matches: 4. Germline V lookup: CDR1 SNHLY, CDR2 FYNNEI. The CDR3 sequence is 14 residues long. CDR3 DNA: TGTGCCAGCAGTGAACAGGGGGCGAGGTACGAGCAGTACTTC. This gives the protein CASSEQGARYEQYF.

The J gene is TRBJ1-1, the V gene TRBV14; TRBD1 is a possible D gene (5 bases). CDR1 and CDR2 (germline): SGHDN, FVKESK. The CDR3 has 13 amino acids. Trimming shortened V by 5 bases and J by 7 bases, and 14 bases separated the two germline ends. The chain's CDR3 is CASSASGGYEAFF. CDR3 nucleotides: TGTGCCAGCAGCGCTTCCGGGGGGTATGAAGCTTTCTTT.

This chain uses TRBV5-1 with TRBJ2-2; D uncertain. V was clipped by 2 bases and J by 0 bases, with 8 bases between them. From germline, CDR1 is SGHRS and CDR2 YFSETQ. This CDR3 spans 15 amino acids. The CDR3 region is CASSLREANTGELFF. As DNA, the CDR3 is TGCGCCAGCAGCTTAAGAGAAGCGAACACCGGGGAGCTGTTTTTT.

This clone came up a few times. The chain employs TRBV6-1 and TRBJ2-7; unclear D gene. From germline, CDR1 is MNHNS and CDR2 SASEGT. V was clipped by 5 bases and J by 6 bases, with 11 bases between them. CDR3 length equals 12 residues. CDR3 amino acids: CASSPNPSEQYF. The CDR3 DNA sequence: TGTGCCAGCAGTCCAAATCCCTCCGAGCAGTACTTC.